The present TCR beta chain was sequenced within a study of early T cells in non-severe SARS-CoV-2 infection. Across the study: Sequencing was performed on bulk RNA from unsorted whole blood, leaving chains unpaired. General study points: The matching step, a VDJdb search, favored anti-spike CD8 responses and missed private and CD4 specificities.

Trimming stripped 4 bases from V and 4 bases from J, with 10 bases between. The CDR3 loop spans 13 amino acids. Germline V CDR1 and CDR2: SNHLY, FYNNEI. This clonotype was counted ten times or more. Antigen specificity is unknown. The library protocol tagged individual cDNA molecules with unique molecular identifiers. MiXCR, run by TCRdb on the 5' RACE reads, gives a single entry per CDR3 protein. The sample carries around 29,000 distinct CDR3 sequences, roughly 5.3% recorded once. The specimen sequenced was whole blood. The TCR comes from an adult who was a healthcare worker with PCR-confirmed SARS-CoV-2 infection or an uninfected control (not recorded which). The chain recombines TRBV2 with TRBJ2-5, with D tentatively TRBD2 (6 bases). The CDR3 bases are TGTGCCAGCAGTGCCCCGGAGGGAGAGACCCAGTACTTC. Protein sequence: CASSAPEGETQYF.